These T cell receptor beta chains were read from a single sample in a study of T cells in Graves' hyperthyroidism and ophthalmopathy. MiXCR was run by TCRdb on the multiplex PCR reads, yielding one entry per CDR3 protein. This sample has roughly 510,000 distinct CDR3 sequences, with over 45% found just once. The sample comprised peripheral blood or thyroid tissue (not recorded which). These receptors originate from an adult woman with Graves' disease, either hyperthyroidism or ophthalmopathy (not recorded which). The CDR3 runs from the conserved cysteine through the conserved F or W. The D gene is left open where the match is weak. Clone size is shown for a subset of rows, as once, few, many or a class of expanded clone.

cdr3_aa,cdr3_nt,j_call,d_call,v_call,clone_size
CASSPGTAEAFF,TGTGCCAGCAGCCCCGGGACAGCTGAAGCTTTCTTT,TRBJ1-1,TRBD1,TRBV3-1,many
CASIPNRGTEKLFF,TGTGCCAGCATCCCCAATCGGGGGACTGAAAAACTGTTTTTT,TRBJ1-4,-,TRBV2,-
CASSFGGQSYGYTF,TGTGCCAGCAGCTTCGGGGGACAGTCCTATGGCTACACCTTC,TRBJ1-2,TRBD1,TRBV5-6,many
CATRSESGELFF,TGTGCCACCAGGAGCGAGAGCGGGGAGCTGTTTTTT,TRBJ2-2,-,TRBV24-1,few
CASRDLSRGAGYTF,TGTGCCAGCAGAGACTTGTCGAGGGGTGCCGGCTACACCTTC,TRBJ1-2,-,TRBV2,many
CASSRGKSTDTQYF,TGTGCCAGCAGCCGGGGGAAAAGCACAGATACGCAGTATTTT,TRBJ2-3,-,TRBV4-2,-
CASRTGPSGNTIYF,TGTGCCAGCAGGACAGGGCCTTCTGGAAACACCATATATTTT,TRBJ1-3,TRBD1,TRBV28,-
CSARGREAQYF,TGCAGTGCTAGGGGCAGGGAGGCCCAGTACTTC,TRBJ2-5,-,TRBV20-1,few
CASSYSNTEAFF,TGTGCCAGCAGTTATTCTAACACTGAAGCTTTCTTT,TRBJ1-1,-,TRBV6-5,many
CAISVTVYTEAFF,TGTGCCATCAGCGTGACAGTCTACACTGAAGCTTTCTTT,TRBJ1-1,-,TRBV10-3,-
CSSGLMNTEAFF,TGCAGTTCGGGACTCATGAACACTGAAGCTTTCTTT,TRBJ1-1,-,TRBV20-1,many
CASSYSGTLNTEAFF,TGTGCCAGCAGTTACTCGGGGACATTGAACACTGAAGCTTTCTTT,TRBJ1-1,-,TRBV6-5,many
CASSLTGGTGGQPQHF,TGTGCCAGCAGCTTAACCGGTGGGACAGGGGGTCAGCCCCAGCATTTT,TRBJ1-5,TRBD1,TRBV7-9,-
CASSLEGRGGGYTF,TGTGCCAGCAGCTTAGAGGGCAGGGGAGGAGGCTACACCTTC,TRBJ1-2,-,TRBV11-2,many
CASSDTGGAGYGYTF,TGTGCCAGCAGTGATACAGGGGGCGCAGGGTATGGCTACACCTTC,TRBJ1-2,TRBD1,TRBV2,-
CATSRVRSSNQPQHF,TGTGCCACCAGCAGAGTTCGGAGTAGCAATCAGCCCCAGCATTTT,TRBJ1-5,-,TRBV15,-
CSVDEMGSYTF,TGCAGCGTCGACGAGATGGGGAGCTACACCTTC,TRBJ1-2,-,TRBV29-1,few
CAISDLGQSNQPQHF,TGTGCCATCAGTGATCTTGGGCAGAGCAATCAGCCCCAGCATTTT,TRBJ1-5,-,TRBV10-3,many
CASSSSGQGSEKLFF,TGTGCCAGCAGCTCCTCCGGACAAGGGTCGGAAAAACTGTTTTTT,TRBJ1-4,-,TRBV11-2,-
CASRLNPSGANVLTF,TGTGCCAGCAGACTAAACCCCTCTGGGGCCAACGTCCTGACTTTC,TRBJ2-6,-,TRBV2,many
CASSFPGSRANVLTF,TGTGCCAGCAGCTTTCCGGGCAGCAGGGCCAACGTCCTGACTTTC,TRBJ2-6,-,TRBV7-2,-
CASSSTGKNGYTF,TGTGCCAGCAGCTCGACAGGGAAGAATGGCTACACCTTC,TRBJ1-2,TRBD1,TRBV7-6,-
CASRVIGEKLFF,TGTGCCAGCAGGGTTATCGGTGAAAAACTGTTTTTT,TRBJ1-4,-,TRBV19,few
CAISEQNSGNTF,TGTGCCATCAGTGAGCAGAACTCTGGAAACACCTTC,TRBJ1-2,-,TRBV10-3,-
CSVTNRIGTGELFF,TGCAGCGTTACAAACAGGATCGGTACCGGGGAGCTGTTTTTT,TRBJ2-2,-,TRBV29-1,-
CASTHSGNTIYF,TGCGCCAGCACCCACTCTGGAAACACCATATATTTT,TRBJ1-3,-,TRBV10-2,few
CSVTGQGAVDTEAFF,TGCAGCGTCACGGGACAGGGGGCGGTGGACACTGAAGCTTTCTTT,TRBJ1-1,TRBD1,TRBV29-1,many
CSVDTRDSGGMNGYTF,TGCAGCGTTGACACTCGGGACTCCGGGGGTATGAATGGCTACACCTTC,TRBJ1-2,-,TRBV29-1,-
CASSETGGSSETQYF,TGTGCCAGCAGTGAAACCGGCGGGAGTTCGGAGACCCAGTACTTC,TRBJ2-5,TRBD2,TRBV2,-
CSAKTSGEADTQYF,TGCAGTGCCAAGACTAGCGGGGAAGCAGATACGCAGTATTTT,TRBJ2-3,TRBD2,TRBV20-1,-
CAGRLAGASTGELFF,TGTGCCGGCAGACTAGCGGGAGCTAGCACCGGGGAGCTATTTTTT,TRBJ2-2,TRBD2,TRBV5-5,-
CASSELGETQYF,TGTGCCAGCAGTGAATTGGGGGAGACCCAGTACTTC,TRBJ2-5,-,TRBV25-1,many
CASSVGMEETQYF,TGTGCCAGCAGCGTAGGTATGGAAGAGACCCAGTACTTC,TRBJ2-5,-,TRBV9,-
CSAGTGGINQPQHF,TGCAGCGCCGGGACAGGGGGCATCAATCAGCCCCAGCATTTT,TRBJ1-5,TRBD1,TRBV29-1,-
CASSQDPISNQPQHF,TGTGCCAGCAGCCAAGACCCGATTAGCAATCAGCCCCAGCATTTT,TRBJ1-5,-,TRBV4-2,many
CASSQGINYGYTF,TGTGCCAGCAGCCAGGGGATAAACTATGGCTACACCTTC,TRBJ1-2,-,TRBV14,many
CASSRAEDVQETQYF,TGTGCCAGCAGCCGGGCCGAGGACGTCCAAGAGACCCAGTACTTC,TRBJ2-5,-,TRBV7-9,once
CASSPVPRPTDYGYTF,TGTGCCAGCAGCCCGGTTCCGAGGCCGACTGACTATGGCTACACCTTC,TRBJ1-2,-,TRBV9,once
CASSLDRLDTEAFF,TGCGCCAGCAGCTTGGACAGGCTCGACACTGAAGCTTTCTTT,TRBJ1-1,-,TRBV5-1,many
CSVGGTGDLGYTF,TGCAGCGTCGGTGGGACAGGGGATCTTGGCTACACCTTC,TRBJ1-2,TRBD1,TRBV29-1,-
CASSSQGQGPSNYGYTF,TGTGCCAGCAGCTCCCAGGGACAGGGACCCTCTAACTATGGCTACACCTTC,TRBJ1-2,TRBD1,TRBV7-9,-
CSARVGSATYEQYF,TGCAGTGCTAGAGTAGGGAGCGCAACCTACGAGCAGTACTTC,TRBJ2-7,-,TRBV20-1,-
CASSRYRDSSGNTIYF,TGTGCCAGCAGCCGTTACAGGGATAGCTCTGGAAACACCATATATTTT,TRBJ1-3,-,TRBV7-9,-
CASSEDGRNQPQHF,TGTGCCAGCAGTGAAGACGGTCGCAATCAGCCCCAGCATTTT,TRBJ1-5,-,TRBV6-1,many
CATSRDRLRGLETQHF,TGTGCCACCAGCAGAGATCGTCTTCGGGGGCTGGAGACCCAGCATTTT,TRBJ1-5,-,TRBV15,-
CASSLARGRGAFF,TGTGCCAGCAGCTTAGCCCGGGGCCGAGGAGCTTTCTTT,TRBJ1-1,-,TRBV7-2,many
CAIARDGFYGYTF,TGTGCCATCGCCCGGGACGGATTCTATGGCTACACCTTC,TRBJ1-2,-,TRBV10-3,-
CASLRDRGYTEAFF,TGTGCCAGCCTCCGGGACAGGGGTTACACTGAAGCTTTCTTT,TRBJ1-1,TRBD1,TRBV2,few
CSVDRGGTVYEQYF,TGCAGCGTTGACAGAGGGGGAACAGTGTACGAGCAGTACTTC,TRBJ2-7,-,TRBV29-1,few